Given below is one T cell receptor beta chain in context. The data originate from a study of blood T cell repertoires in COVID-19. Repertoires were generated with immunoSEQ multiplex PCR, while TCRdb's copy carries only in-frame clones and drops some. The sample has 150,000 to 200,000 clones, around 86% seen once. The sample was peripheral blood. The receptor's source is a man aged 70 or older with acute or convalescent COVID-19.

The CDR3 nucleotides are TGTGCCAGCAGCCAAGATTGGGAGCGTCCCGGGGGCGAGCAGTACTTC. Residues: CASSQDWERPGGEQYF. The V gene is TRBV3-1 (or the pseudogene TRBV3-2), the J gene TRBJ2-7, with D maybe TRBD2 (6 bases). CDR1 LGHDT and CDR2 YNNKEL come from the germline V gene (reference sequence). V lost 0 bases to trimming and J lost 6 bases, with 18 bases between them. The length of the CDR3 is 16 residues.